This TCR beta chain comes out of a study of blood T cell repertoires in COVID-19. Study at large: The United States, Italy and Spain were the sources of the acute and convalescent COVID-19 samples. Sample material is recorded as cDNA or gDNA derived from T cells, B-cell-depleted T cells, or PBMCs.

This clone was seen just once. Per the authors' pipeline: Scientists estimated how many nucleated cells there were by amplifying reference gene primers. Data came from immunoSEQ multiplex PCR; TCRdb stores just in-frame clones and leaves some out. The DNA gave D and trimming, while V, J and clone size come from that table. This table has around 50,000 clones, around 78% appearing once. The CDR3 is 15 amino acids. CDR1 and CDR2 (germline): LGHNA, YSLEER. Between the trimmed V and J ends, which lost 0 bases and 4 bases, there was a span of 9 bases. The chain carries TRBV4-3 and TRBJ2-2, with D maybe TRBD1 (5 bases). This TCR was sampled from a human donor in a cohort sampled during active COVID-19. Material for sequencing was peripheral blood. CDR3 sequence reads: CASSQDPQGTGELFF. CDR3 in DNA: TGCGCCAGCAGCCAAGATCCTCAGGGCACCGGGGAGCTGTTTTTT.